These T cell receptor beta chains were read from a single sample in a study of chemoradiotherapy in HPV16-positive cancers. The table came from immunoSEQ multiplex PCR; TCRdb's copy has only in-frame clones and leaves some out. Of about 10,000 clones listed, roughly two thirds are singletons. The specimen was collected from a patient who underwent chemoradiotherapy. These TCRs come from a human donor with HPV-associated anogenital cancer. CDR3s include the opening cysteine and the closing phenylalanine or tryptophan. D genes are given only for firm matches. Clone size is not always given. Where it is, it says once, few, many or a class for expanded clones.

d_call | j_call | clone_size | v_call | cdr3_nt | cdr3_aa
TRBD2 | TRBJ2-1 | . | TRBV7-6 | TGTGCCAGCAGCTTTACTAGCGGGGGGGCCAATGAGCAGTTCTTC | CASSFTSGGANEQFF
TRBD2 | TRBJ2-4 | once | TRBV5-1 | TGCGCCAGCAGCCCGGGGGGGCGGAAAAACATTCAGTACTTC | CASSPGGRKNIQYF
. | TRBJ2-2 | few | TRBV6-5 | TGTGCCAGCAGTTACTCCCCGGGATCGAACACCGGGGAGCTGTTTTTT | CASSYSPGSNTGELFF
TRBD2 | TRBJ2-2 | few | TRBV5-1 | TGCGCCAGCAGCTTGAGGACTAGCGGCACCGGGGAGCTGTTTTTT | CASSLRTSGTGELFF
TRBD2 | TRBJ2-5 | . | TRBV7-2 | TGTGCCAGCAGCTTCGGGACTAAAGAGACCCAGTACTTC | CASSFGTKETQYF
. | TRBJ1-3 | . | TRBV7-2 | TGTGCCAGCAGCCCTTCTCCAGGGTTTCAAGGAAACACCATATATTTT | CASSPSPGFQGNTIYF
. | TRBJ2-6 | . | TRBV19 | TGTGCCAGTAGCACAATCAGCTCTGGGGCCAACGTCCTGACTTTC | CASSTISSGANVLTF
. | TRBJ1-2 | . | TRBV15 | TGTGCCACCAGCAGAGATCAGGGCTCCCTCGGGGGCTACACCTTC | CATSRDQGSLGGYTF
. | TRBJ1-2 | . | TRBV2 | TGTGCCAGACACAGGGCCGACAACTCGGCATCATTC | CARHRADNSASF
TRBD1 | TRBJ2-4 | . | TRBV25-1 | TGTGCCAGCAGTACCCGGGACAGGGGGCCCTTAAGCTTC | CASSTRDRGPLSF
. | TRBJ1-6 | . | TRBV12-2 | TGTGCAAGTCGCTTAGATAACACGGGACAGAGCTCCTATAATTCACCCCTCCACTTT | CASRLDNTGQSSYNSPLHF
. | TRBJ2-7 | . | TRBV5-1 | TGCGCCAGCAGCTCCACCCTCTACGAGCAGTACTTC | CASSSTLYEQYF
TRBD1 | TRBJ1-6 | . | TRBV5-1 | TGCGCCAGCAGCTCGGACAGGGTCTATAATTCACCCCTCCACTTT | CASSSDRVYNSPLHF
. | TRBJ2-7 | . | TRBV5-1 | TGCGCCAGCAGCTTGGGGGGGAGCCTCGATCTTACCTACGAGCAGTACTTC | CASSLGGSLDLTYEQYF
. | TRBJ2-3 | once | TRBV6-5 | TGTGCCAGCAGTTCCAGGGTAGGGAGCACAGATACGCAGTATTTT | CASSSRVGSTDTQYF
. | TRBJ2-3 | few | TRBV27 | TGTGCCAGCAGTTTCCGACTAGGGCCAGATACGCAGTATTTT | CASSFRLGPDTQYF
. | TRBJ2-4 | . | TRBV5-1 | TGCGCCAGCAGCTTACGACTTGGGGGAGTGGCAAAGGAGTACTTC | CASSLRLGGVAKEYF
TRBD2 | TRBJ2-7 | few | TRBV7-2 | TGTGCCAGCAGCTTAGCGCGCGATAGCGGGGGGGCCCAGTACGAGCAGTACTTC | CASSLARDSGGAQYEQYF
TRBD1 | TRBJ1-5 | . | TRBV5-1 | TGCGCCAGCAGCGAGGGTGGCCAGGGGGTCCAGCCCCAGCATTTT | CASSEGGQGVQPQHF
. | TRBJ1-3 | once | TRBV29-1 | TGCAGCGCGGTTTTAGGGGCAGGGTTAGCGAGAAACACCATATATTTT | CSAVLGAGLARNTIYF
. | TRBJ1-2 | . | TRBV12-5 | TGTGCTAGTGGTTTGTTGAGGGGGAACACCTTC | CASGLLRGNTF
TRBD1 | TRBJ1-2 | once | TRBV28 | TGTGCCAGCAGTCGTGCAGGGGGCCGGGATGGCTACACCTTC | CASSRAGGRDGYTF
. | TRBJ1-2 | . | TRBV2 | TGTGCCAGCAGGGAAGACAATCACTATGGCTACACCTTC | CASREDNHYGYTF
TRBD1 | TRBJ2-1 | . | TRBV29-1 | TGCAGCGTTGAAGACGGAGGACAGGCCCCATCGTGGGAGCAGTTCTTC | CSVEDGGQAPSWEQFF
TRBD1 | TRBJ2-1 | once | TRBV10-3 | TGTGCCGCAGGGACAGGGACGAATGAGCAGTTCTTC | CAAGTGTNEQFF
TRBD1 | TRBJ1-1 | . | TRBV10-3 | TGTGCCATCAGCCTGACAGGGTCTAGCACTGAAGCTTTCTTT | CAISLTGSSTEAFF
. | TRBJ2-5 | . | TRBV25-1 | TGTGCCAGCAGTGAATTCGGGACCCAGTACTTC | CASSEFGTQYF
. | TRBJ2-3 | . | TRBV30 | TGTGCCTGGAAGCTTCCTAGCACAGATACGCAGTATTTT | CAWKLPSTDTQYF
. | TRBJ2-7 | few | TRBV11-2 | TGTGCCAGCAGCCTAGGATCCTACGAGCAGTACTTC | CASSLGSYEQYF
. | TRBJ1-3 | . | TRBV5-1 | TGCGCCAGCAGCTTGTCAAGAGACTGGGACGGAAACACCATATATTTT | CASSLSRDWDGNTIYF
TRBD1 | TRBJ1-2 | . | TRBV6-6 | TGTGCCAGCAGTTACGGGCCAGGGGGCGTAGGTGGCTACACCTTC | CASSYGPGGVGGYTF
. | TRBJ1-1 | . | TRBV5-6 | TGTGCCAGCAGCTTGACAGGGACCGACACTGAAGCTTTCTTT | CASSLTGTDTEAFF
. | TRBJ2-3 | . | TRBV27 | TGTGCCAGCAGTCCCCAGGGCCGGGATACGCAGTATTTT | CASSPQGRDTQYF
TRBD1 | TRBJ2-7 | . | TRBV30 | TGTGCCTGGAGTCGGGGCAGGGGGCACGAGCAGTACTTC | CAWSRGRGHEQYF
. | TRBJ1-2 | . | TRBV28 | TGTGCCAGCAGTTTTGGAGACGGGGGCTATGGCTACACCTTC | CASSFGDGGYGYTF
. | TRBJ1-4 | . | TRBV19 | TGTGCCAGTAGTATAGTAAAACAGTTTAATGAAAAACTGTTTTTT | CASSIVKQFNEKLFF
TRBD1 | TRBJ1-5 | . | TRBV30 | TGTGCCTGGAGTGAAACAGGGGATCAGCCCCAGCATTTT | CAWSETGDQPQHF
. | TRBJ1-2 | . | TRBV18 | TGTGCCAGCACCGGCCTCGGGGGGAATGGCTACACCTTC | CASTGLGGNGYTF
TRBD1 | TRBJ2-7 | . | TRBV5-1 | TGCGCCAGCAGCCTGCAACAGGGGGCGTACGAGCAGTACTTC | CASSLQQGAYEQYF
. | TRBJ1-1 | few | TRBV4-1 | TGCGCCAGCAGCCAAGACATCATCCGCACTGAAGCTTTCTTT | CASSQDIIRTEAFF
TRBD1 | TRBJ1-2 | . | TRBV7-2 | TGTGCCAGCAGCTCCCTCACCCGGGACAGGGGATACTATGGCTACACCTTC | CASSSLTRDRGYYGYTF
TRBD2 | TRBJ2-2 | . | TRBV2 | TGTGCCAGCAGTACCAGCGGGGGGCGCACCGGGGAGCTGTTTTTT | CASSTSGGRTGELFF
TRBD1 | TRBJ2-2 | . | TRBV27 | TGTGCCAGCAGTTTAAGATCTCTGACAGGGGGGACCGGGGAGCTGTTTTTT | CASSLRSLTGGTGELFF
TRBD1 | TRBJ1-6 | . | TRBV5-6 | TGTGCCAGCAGCCCCACAGGGGGTGATCCGAGCTCCTATAATTCACCCCTCCACTTT | CASSPTGGDPSSYNSPLHF
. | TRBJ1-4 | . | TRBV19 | TGTGCCAGTAGTATAGATTATAAGAATGAAAAACTGTTTTTT | CASSIDYKNEKLFF
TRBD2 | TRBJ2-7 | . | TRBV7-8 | TGTGCCAGCAGCTTGTTTTCGGGGGGCGAGCAGTACTTC | CASSLFSGGEQYF
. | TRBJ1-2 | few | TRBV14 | TGTGCCAGCAGCCAAGATAGGATCTATGGCTACACCTTC | CASSQDRIYGYTF
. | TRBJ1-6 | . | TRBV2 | TGTGCCAGCAGTATCCATGGTTCCGGGACGGGAAATTCACCCCTCCACTTT | CASSIHGSGTGNSPLHF
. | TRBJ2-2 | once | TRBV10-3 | TGTGCCATCAACGAGGCAGGGAGACGGACCGGGGAGCTGTTTTTT | CAINEAGRRTGELFF
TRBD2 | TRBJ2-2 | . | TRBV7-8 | TGTGCCAGCAGCCGGAGCGGGGGTGGACCCGGGGAGCTGTTTTTT | CASSRSGGGPGELFF
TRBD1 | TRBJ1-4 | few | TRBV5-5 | TGTGCCAGCACTCGAACAGGGACAGTAGGTGAAAAACTGTTTTTT | CASTRTGTVGEKLFF
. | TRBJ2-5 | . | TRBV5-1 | TGCGCCAGCAGCTTGTCGACAGGGAGGGTGCGAGAGACCCAGTACTTC | CASSLSTGRVRETQYF
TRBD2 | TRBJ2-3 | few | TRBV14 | TGTGCCAGCAGCCGGAGAAGACTAGCGGGGGTGTCAGATACGCAGTATTTT | CASSRRRLAGVSDTQYF
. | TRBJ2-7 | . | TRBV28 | TGTGCCAGCAGTCCTGGATTCGGACTGGCGAGCTCCTACGAGCAGTACTTC | CASSPGFGLASSYEQYF
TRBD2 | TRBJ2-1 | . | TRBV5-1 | TGCGCCAGCAGCTTGGAAGCGGGGGCCACCGGTGAGCAGTTCTTC | CASSLEAGATGEQFF
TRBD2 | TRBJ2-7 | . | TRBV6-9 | TGTGGAGAAACTACGCGGGCTAGCGGGGGCCAAAGCTCCTACGAGCAGTACTTC | CGETTRASGGQSSYEQYF
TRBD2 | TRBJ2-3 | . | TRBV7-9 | TGTGCCAGCAGCTTGGTAGCGGGGGTCACAGATACGCAGTATTTT | CASSLVAGVTDTQYF
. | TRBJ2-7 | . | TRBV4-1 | TGCGCCAGCAGCCAAATAATTTCCGGCCGACGCTTTTTCGAGCAGTACTTC | CASSQIISGRRFFEQYF
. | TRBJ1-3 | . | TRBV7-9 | TGTGCCAGCAGCCGTGGGAGGGTCTCTGGAAACACCATATATTTT | CASSRGRVSGNTIYF